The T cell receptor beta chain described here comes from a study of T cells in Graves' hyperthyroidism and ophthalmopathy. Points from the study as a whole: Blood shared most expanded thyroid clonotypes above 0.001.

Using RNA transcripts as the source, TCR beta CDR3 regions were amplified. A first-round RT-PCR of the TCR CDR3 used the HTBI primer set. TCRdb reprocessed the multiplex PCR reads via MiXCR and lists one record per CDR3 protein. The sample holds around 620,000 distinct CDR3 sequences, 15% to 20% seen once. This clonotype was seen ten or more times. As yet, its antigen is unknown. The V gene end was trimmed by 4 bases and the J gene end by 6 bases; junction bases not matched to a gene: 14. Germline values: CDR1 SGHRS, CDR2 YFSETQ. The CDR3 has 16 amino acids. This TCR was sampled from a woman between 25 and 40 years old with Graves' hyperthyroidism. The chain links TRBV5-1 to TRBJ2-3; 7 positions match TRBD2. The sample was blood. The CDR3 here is CASSLGGTSGVDTQYF. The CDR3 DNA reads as TGCGCCAGCAGCCTCGGGGGGACGTCGGGAGTCGATACGCAGTATTTT.